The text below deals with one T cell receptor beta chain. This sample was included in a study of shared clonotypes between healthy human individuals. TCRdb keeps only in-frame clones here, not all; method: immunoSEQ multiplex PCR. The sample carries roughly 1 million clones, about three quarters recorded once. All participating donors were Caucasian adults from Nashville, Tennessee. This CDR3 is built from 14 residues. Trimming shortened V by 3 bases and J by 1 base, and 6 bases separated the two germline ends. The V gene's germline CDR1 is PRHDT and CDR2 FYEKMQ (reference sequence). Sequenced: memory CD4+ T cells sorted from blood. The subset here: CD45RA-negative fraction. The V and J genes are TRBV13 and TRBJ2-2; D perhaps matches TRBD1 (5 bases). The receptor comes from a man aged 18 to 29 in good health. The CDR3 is CASSLQGNTGELFF. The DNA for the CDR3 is TGTGCCAGCAGCTTGCAGGGGAACACCGGGGAGCTGTTTTTT.